These 2 T cell receptor beta chains originate from one sample sequenced in a study of blood T cell repertoires in COVID-19. Clones were read by immunoSEQ multiplex PCR, and TCRdb kept only the in-frame ones, dropping some. The top ten hold around 3.1% of the sample, which has tens of thousands of clones, 91% seen once. Sequenced material: peripheral blood. Every receptor here comes from a woman between 65 and 79 years old with active COVID-19.

The chain couples TRBV5-1 to TRBJ2-3, with 8 bases lining up with TRBD2. Trimming removed 0 bases from V and 6 bases from J; junction bases left unmatched: 6. The germline CDR1 and CDR2 sequences are SGHRS and YFSETQ. The CDR3 loop spans 15 amino acids. The CDR3, as DNA: TGCGCCAGCAGCTTGGCCCTCAGCGGGAGCGATACGCAGTATTTT. Protein product: CASSLALSGSDTQYF.

This rearrangement joins TRBV7-6 to TRBJ2-3; 11 nucleotides match TRBD1. V shed 1 base and J 5 bases; nucleotides not matched to a gene: 11. This CDR3 is built from 18 residues. Germline-derived CDR1 and CDR2 are SGHVS and FNYEAQ. CDR3 in amino acids: CASSLGPDGQGAIDTQYF. The CDR3 DNA reads as TGTGCCAGCAGCTTAGGACCTGACGGACAGGGGGCAATAGATACGCAGTATTTT.